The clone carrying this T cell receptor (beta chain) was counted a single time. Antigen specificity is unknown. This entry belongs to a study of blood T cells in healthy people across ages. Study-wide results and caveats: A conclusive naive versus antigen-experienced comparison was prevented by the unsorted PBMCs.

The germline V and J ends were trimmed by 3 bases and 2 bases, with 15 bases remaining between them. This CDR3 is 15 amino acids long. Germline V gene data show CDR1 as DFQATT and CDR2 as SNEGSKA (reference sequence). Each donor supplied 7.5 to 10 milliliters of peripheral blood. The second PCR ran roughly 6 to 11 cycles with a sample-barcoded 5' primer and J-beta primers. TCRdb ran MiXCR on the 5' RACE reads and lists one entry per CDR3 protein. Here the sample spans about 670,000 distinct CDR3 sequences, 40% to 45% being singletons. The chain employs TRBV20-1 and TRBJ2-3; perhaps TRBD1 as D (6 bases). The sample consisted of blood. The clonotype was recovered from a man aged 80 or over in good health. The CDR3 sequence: CSASDPGQNTDTQYF. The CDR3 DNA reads TGCAGTGCTAGTGACCCAGGACAGAACACAGATACGCAGTATTTT.